The present entry profiles one T cell receptor (beta chain) with its context. Its antigen is as yet unknown. Unmatched junction bases numbered 7, after V lost 2 bases and J lost 5 bases. The CDR3 runs 16 residues. Germline-derived CDR1 and CDR2 are SGDLS and YYNGEE. The table came from immunoSEQ multiplex PCR; TCRdb's copy has only in-frame clones and leaves some out. Altogether tens of thousands of clones are present, 85% to 90% being singletons, with the ten largest covering 3% to 4%. This sample was included in a study of cytomegalovirus exposure and HLA in healthy donors. Study conclusions and caveats: The study flagged approximately 180 TCR beta chains as cytomegalovirus-associated. High sensitivity and specificity were reportedly achieved when the classifier diagnosed cytomegalovirus status. TCR sequences were mostly rare, though some public TCRs occurred in many donors.

The clonotype comes from a woman aged 18-29 years in good health and CMV-seropositive. The rearrangement joins TRBV9 to TRBJ2-2; the match to TRBD1 covers 9 bases. Specimen: PBMCs. The CDR3 region is CASSVSKGQGTGELFF. The CDR3 region has the DNA TGTGCCAGCAGCGTTAGTAAAGGACAGGGGACCGGGGAGCTGTTTTTT.